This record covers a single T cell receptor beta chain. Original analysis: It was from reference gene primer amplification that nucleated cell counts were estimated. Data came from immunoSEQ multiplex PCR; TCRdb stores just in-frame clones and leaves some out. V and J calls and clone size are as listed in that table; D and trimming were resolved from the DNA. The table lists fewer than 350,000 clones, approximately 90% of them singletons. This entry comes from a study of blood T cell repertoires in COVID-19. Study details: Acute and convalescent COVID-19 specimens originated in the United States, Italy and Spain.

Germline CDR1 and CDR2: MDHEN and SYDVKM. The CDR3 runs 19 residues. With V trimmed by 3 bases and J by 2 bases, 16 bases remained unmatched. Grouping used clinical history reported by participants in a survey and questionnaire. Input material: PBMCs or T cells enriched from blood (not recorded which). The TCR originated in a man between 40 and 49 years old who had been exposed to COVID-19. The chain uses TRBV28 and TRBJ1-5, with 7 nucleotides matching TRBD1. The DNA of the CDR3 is TGTGCCAGCAGTTTCACGGGAGGGGGCGCGAGTGATGGCAATCAGCCCCAGCATTTT. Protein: CASSFTGGGASDGNQPQHF.